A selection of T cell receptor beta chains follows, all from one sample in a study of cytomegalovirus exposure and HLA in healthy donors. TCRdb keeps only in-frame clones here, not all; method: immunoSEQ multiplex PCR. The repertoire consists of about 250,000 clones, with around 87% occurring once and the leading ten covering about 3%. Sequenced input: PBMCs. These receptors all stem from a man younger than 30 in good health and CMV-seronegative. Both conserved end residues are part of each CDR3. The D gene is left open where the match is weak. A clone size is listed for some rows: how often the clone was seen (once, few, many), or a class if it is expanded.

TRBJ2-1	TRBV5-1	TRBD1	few	TGCGCCAGCAGCTTGGGGACAGGGCGGAGGGAGCAGTTCTTC	CASSLGTGRREQFF
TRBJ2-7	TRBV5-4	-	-	TGTGCCAGCAGCTATCGTAGGTTGGAGAGCTCCTACGAGCAGTACTTC	CASSYRRLESSYEQYF
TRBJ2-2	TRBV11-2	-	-	TGTGCCAGCACCACGGAGTGGGACACCGGGGAGCTGTTTTTT	CASTTEWDTGELFF
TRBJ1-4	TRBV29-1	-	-	TGCAGCGTTCGACGGGGATTAAATGAAAAACTGTTTTTT	CSVRRGLNEKLFF
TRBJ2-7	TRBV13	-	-	TGTGCCAGCAGCTCCACCGGGACTCCGATTTACGAGCAGTACTTC	CASSSTGTPIYEQYF
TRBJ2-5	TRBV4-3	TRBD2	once	TGCGCCAGCAGCCAAGACCGGGGAGCGGGATCCCCCCCGACCCAGTACTTC	CASSQDRGAGSPPTQYF
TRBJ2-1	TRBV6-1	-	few	TGTGCCAGCAGTGAAGTGACTTCACCGTACAATGAGCAGTTCTTC	CASSEVTSPYNEQFF
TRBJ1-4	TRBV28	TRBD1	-	TGTGCCAGCAGCCGCACCGGACAGGGTCTAAGTAATGAAAAACTGTTTTTT	CASSRTGQGLSNEKLFF
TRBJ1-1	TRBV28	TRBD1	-	TGTGCCAGCAGTTTGACAGGGGTAACTGAAGCTTTCTTT	CASSLTGVTEAFF
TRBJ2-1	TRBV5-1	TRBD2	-	TGCGCCAGCAGCCCCACTAGCGGGGCCTACAATGAGCAGTTCTTC	CASSPTSGAYNEQFF
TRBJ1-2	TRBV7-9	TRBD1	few	TGTGCCAGCAGCTTAGGCGGGACAGGGGTCCTTTATGGCTACACCTTC	CASSLGGTGVLYGYTF
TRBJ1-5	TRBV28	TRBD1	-	TGTGCCAGCAGTTCCCGGACAGGGGGGCCCCAGCATTTT	CASSSRTGGPQHF
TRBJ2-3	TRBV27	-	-	TGTGCCAGCAGTCCCCTGGGGCGATTTGACCGCACAGATACGCAGTATTTT	CASSPLGRFDRTDTQYF
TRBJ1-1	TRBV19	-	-	TGTGCCAGTAGTATGATGGGCCTTAACACTGAAGCTTTCTTT	CASSMMGLNTEAFF
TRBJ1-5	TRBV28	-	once	TGTGCCACCTCCCTGGGCCGAAATCAGCCCCAGCATTTT	CATSLGRNQPQHF
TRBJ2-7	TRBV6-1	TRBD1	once	TGTGCCAGCAGTGAAGGGACAGGGAGTTACGAGCAGTACTTC	CASSEGTGSYEQYF
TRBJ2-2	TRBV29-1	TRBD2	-	TGCAGCGTTCGGTTGGCGGGAGTTGCCGGGGAGCTGTTTTTT	CSVRLAGVAGELFF
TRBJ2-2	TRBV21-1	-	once	TGTGCCAGCAAACTAGCGGGAGGAACCGGGGAGCTGTTTTTT	CASKLAGGTGELFF
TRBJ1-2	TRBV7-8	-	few	TGTGCCAGCAGCTTAGCTAAAGACATCAACTATGGCTACACCTTC	CASSLAKDINYGYTF
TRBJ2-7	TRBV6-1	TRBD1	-	TGTGCCAGCAGGGACGCTGGACAGGGGGCGTACGAGCAGTACTTC	CASRDAGQGAYEQYF